The entry that follows covers one TCR beta chain sequence. Trimming left V 6 bases short and J 3 bases short, with 6 bases between. The CDR3 extends over 11 amino acids. Germline CDR1 is MNHEY and CDR2 is SVGAGI. How the authors handled the data: The authors estimated nucleated cell counts from reference gene primer amplification. TCRdb's copy holds only in-frame clones and misses some; the assay was immunoSEQ multiplex PCR. Clonal size and the V and J genes are those of that table, whereas D and trimming came from the DNA. The sample carries about 240,000 clones, 86% recorded once. This entry belongs to a study of blood T cell repertoires in COVID-19. Study information: Acute and convalescent COVID-19 samples came from the United States, Italy and Spain. Sample material is recorded as cDNA or gDNA derived from T cells, B-cell-depleted T cells, or PBMCs.

The TCR was taken from a man aged 55 to 70 with acute or convalescent COVID-19. Sequenced: peripheral blood. The rearrangement joins TRBV6-5 to TRBJ2-7, with no clear D. CDR3 sequence: CASRAGYEQYF. The CDR3 DNA reads as TGTGCCAGCAGGGCAGGCTACGAGCAGTACTTC.